Shown below are 14 T cell receptor beta chains from a single sample sequenced in a study of CD8+ T cells in alopecia areata. Treatment given: oral pan-JAK inhibitor, 5-10 mg twice daily. The authors extracted RNA and reverse transcribed it into cDNA as the sequencing template. The method was immunoSEQ multiplex PCR; TCRdb's version includes in-frame clones alone and lacks a portion of them. The sample includes 200,000 to 250,000 clones, around three fifths of them seen just once. The source material was CD4+ T cells sorted from blood, sampled at week 4, from a patient treated with tofacitinib. These receptors were obtained from a human donor with alopecia areata.

The rearrangement uses TRBV5-8 and TRBJ1-1, with D possibly TRBD1 on 5 matching bases. Germline V lookup: CDR1 SGHTS, CDR2 YDEGEE. The V gene lost 7 bases and the J gene lost 4 bases, with 14 bases spanning the gap. This CDR3 comprises 13 residues. Here the CDR3 DNA reads TGTGCCAGCTCAGGGCCCTCGGGCACTGAAGCTTTCTTT. Its translation: CASSGPSGTEAFF.

This chain connects TRBV7-2 to TRBJ1-1; D not certain. Germline V gene data show CDR1 as SGHTA and CDR2 as FQGNSA. Trimming removed 1 base from V and 8 bases from J, with 8 bases in between. The CDR3 loop spans 12 amino acids. For the CDR3, the DNA is TGTGCCAGCAGCTTAGTAGGACGGGAAGCTTTCTTT. Amino acid sequence: CASSLVGREAFF.

The CDR3 DNA sequence: TGCAGTGCTCCCGATACGACCCAGTACTTC. Protein: CSAPDTTQYF. The rearrangement links TRBV20-1 to TRBJ2-5; D is ambiguous. The CDR3 length is 10 residues. The V and J ends lost 5 bases and 7 bases respectively, with 8 bases between them. Germline values: CDR1 DFQATT, CDR2 SNEGSKA (reference sequence).

This chain links TRBV29-1 with TRBJ1-1; no clear D. Trimming removed 7 bases from V and 1 base from J, with 10 bases in between. Germline CDR1 reads SQVTM; CDR2 reads ANQGSEA. The CDR3 runs 12 residues. The CDR3 region is CSADTRNTEAFF. The CDR3 DNA follows: TGCAGCGCCGATACGAGGAACACTGAAGCTTTCTTT.

The chain joins TRBV29-1 to TRBJ2-1; D is unclear. Germline V gene data show CDR1 as SQVTM and CDR2 as ANQGSEA. The CDR3 runs to 13 residues. V was cut by 4 bases and J by 8 bases, with 15 bases left in between. In DNA, the CDR3 is TGCAGCGTTGCTCACTTTCGGCTGGATGAGCAGTTCTTC. Translating it yields CSVAHFRLDEQFF.

The V gene is TRBV21-1, the J gene TRBJ2-1; the DNA was not used to check the table's D call, TRBD2. TRBV21-1 is a pseudogene segment. The CDR3 loop spans 15 amino acids. The CDR3 bases are TGTGCCAGCAGCGGGCTAGCGATCGCCCACAATGAGCAGTTCTTC. This codes for CASSGLAIAHNEQFF.

DNA for the CDR3: TGCAGCGTTGGGGCGGAAGGACAGCCCCAGCATTTT. It specifies CSVGAEGQPQHF. V gene TRBV29-1 combines with J gene TRBJ1-5; D gene unclear. The CDR3 is 12 residues long. Trimming stripped 4 bases from V and 7 bases from J, with 11 bases between. CDR1 and CDR2 (germline): SQVTM, ANQGSEA. The complete variable domain, with remaining parts taken from reference TRBV29-1 and TRBJ1-5, reads SAVISQKPSRDICQRGTSLTIQCQVDSQVTMMFWYRQQPGQSLTLIATANQGSEATYESGFVIDKFPISRPNLTFSTLTVSNMSPEDSSIYLCSVGAEGQPQHFGDGTRLSIL.

There are a few counts of this clone. This rearrangement joins TRBV7-8 to TRBJ1-5, with TRBD1 matching over 10 bases. The CDR3 contains 16 residues. The trim removed 1 base at V and 3 bases at J, leaving 3 bases unmatched. Germline V gives CDR1 SGHVS, CDR2 FQNEAQ. CDR3 in amino acids: CASSLGGTGVNQPQHF. Here the CDR3 DNA reads TGTGCCAGCAGCTTAGGAGGGACAGGGGTCAATCAGCCCCAGCATTTT.

This sequence joins TRBV5-1 and TRBJ2-1; a possible D gene is TRBD2 (6 bases). Between the trimmed V and J ends, which lost 0 bases and 6 bases, there was a span of 13 bases. This CDR3 region has 15 residues. From germline, CDR1 is SGHRS and CDR2 YFSETQ. The CDR3 protein is CASSLEGTPSNEQFF. The CDR3 DNA reads TGCGCCAGCAGCTTGGAAGGGACTCCTTCCAATGAGCAGTTCTTC.

The chain employs TRBV2 and TRBJ2-5; 7 bases map to TRBD1. Germline lookup yields CDR1 SNHLY and CDR2 FYNNEI. CDR3 length: 15 residues. V was clipped by 5 bases and J by 5 bases; unmatched bases: 11. Here the CDR3 reads CASSSPGQPHETQYF. CDR3 sequence (DNA): TGTGCCAGCAGTTCACCGGGACAGCCTCATGAGACCCAGTACTTC.

This clone was seen a handful of times. The gene calls are TRBV15 and TRBJ2-5; 10 positions match TRBD2. CDR3 length: 14 amino acids. Germline V CDR1 and CDR2: LNHNV, YYDKDF (reference sequence). The ends lost 8 bases at V and 5 bases at J; junction bases unmatched: 8. The CDR3 DNA reads TGTGCCACCCTTGGGACTAGCGAACGGGAGACCCAGTACTTC. Translating gives CATLGTSERETQYF.

This clone was recorded a few times. The chain has TRBV7-9 and TRBJ1-5, with a possible D match to TRBD1 (5 bases). V lost 7 bases and J lost 4, with 17 bases in between. From germline, CDR1 is SEHNR and CDR2 FQNEAQ (reference sequence). CDR3 length: 15 amino acids. CDR3 in amino acids: CASTQGEQPNQPQHF. DNA for the CDR3: TGTGCCAGCACCCAAGGGGAACAGCCGAATCAGCCCCAGCATTTT.

The rearrangement joins TRBV10-3 to TRBJ2-7, with a weak D call TRBD1 (5 bases). Trimming removed 5 bases at V and 3 bases at J, with 8 bases between. Germline CDR1 is ENHRY and CDR2 is SYGVKD. The CDR3 contains 12 residues. DNA for the CDR3: TGTGCCATCAGTCCCAGGGACTACGAGCAGTACTTC. Amino acids: CAISPRDYEQYF.

This clone was recorded only once. This chain connects TRBV6-5 to TRBJ2-1, with TRBD1 identical over 7 bases. Germline V gene data show CDR1 as MNHEY and CDR2 as SVGAGI. The CDR3 is 13 residues long. V shed 5 bases and J 6 bases; nucleotides not matched to a gene: 4. CDR3 in amino acids: CASSRGQSNEQFF. As DNA, the CDR3 is TGTGCCAGCAGTAGGGGACAGTCCAATGAGCAGTTCTTC.